One and the same sample provided the 27 T cell receptor beta chains below, sequenced in a study of tumor-infiltrating lymphocytes in primary liver carcinoma. A primer matching the constant region was used to make TCR beta cDNA from approximately 500 ng of total RNA. Each TCR beta library was derived from three nested multiplex PCR rounds that employed slightly modified ARM-PCR. TRBV1-TRBV30 forward primers and a C-beta reverse primer were used in the first two PCR rounds, which each ran for about 9 cycles. In TCRdb, the multiplex PCR reads were re-called with MiXCR into one record per CDR3 protein. The table shows about 78,000 distinct CDR3 sequences, with over 70% occurring only once. The source material, 20-30 mg of unsorted bulk tissue, was used to co-extract RNA and DNA. The sequenced sample consisted of liver tumor tissue from sampling region 4. Sample subset: tumor region T4, right-lateral pole. Receptors were obtained from a woman between 55 and 75 years old with primary liver carcinoma and hepatitis B virus infection.

In the case of this clonotype: Being one base from a much bigger clone, this may be a read error. The chain joins TRBV24-1 to TRBJ2-5, with 8 positions matching TRBD1. CDR1 and CDR2 from the germline V gene are KGHDR and SFDVKD. This CDR3 region has 17 residues. The CDR3 loop is CVTSDRPPGQVKETQYF. CDR3 DNA: TGTGTCACCAGTGATCGGCCCCCGGGACAGGTGAAAGAGACCCAGTACTTC.

This clonotype was recorded many times. This chain joins TRBV28 and TRBJ2-2, with 9 nucleotides matching TRBD2. CDR3 size: 15 residues. Germline trimming cut 6 bases from V and 7 bases from J; bases unmatched to any gene: 9. Germline lookup yields CDR1 MDHEN and CDR2 SYDVKM. DNA for the CDR3: TGTGCCAGCAGCCTTCCGGGACTAGCCGGCGGGGAGCTGTTTTTT. Its translation: CASSLPGLAGGELFF.

With regard to this clonotype: The final CDR3 position lacks the conserved phenylalanine or tryptophan, pointing to a likely read error. The rearrangement uses TRBV10-3 and TRBJ1-1; 7 positions match TRBD1. Germline CDR1 and CDR2: ENHRY and SYGVKD. This CDR3 has 12 residues. The CDR3 is CAFSEPGGEAFS. The CDR3 nucleotides are TGTGCCTTCAGTGAGCCAGGGGGTGAAGCTTTCTCT.

This clonotype came up a few times. Compared with germline, one end of the junction differs, possibly owing to a read error. The chain employs TRBV11-3 and TRBJ2-2, with a tentative D call TRBD2 (5 bases). There are 17 residues in the CDR3. Germline CDR1 SGHNT, CDR2 YENEEA. The CDR3 protein is CASSLGRLTGNTGELFF. CDR3 bases: TGTGCCAGCAGCTTAGGCAGGCTAACGGGAAACACTGGGGAACTGTTTTTT.

Points on this clonotype: One end of the junction does not line up with germline, which may come from a read error. The genes are TRBV5-1 and TRBJ2-3; D is tentatively TRBD1 or TRBD2 (5 bases each). The germline V gene encodes CDR1 SGHRS and CDR2 YFSETQ. The CDR3 contains 17 residues. This chain's CDR3 is CASSSTARGPSTYTQCF. In DNA form, the CDR3 reads TGCGCCAGCAGCTCCACGGCACGGGGACCTAGCACATATACGCAGTGTTTT. The variable domain in full, with the rest retrieved from reference TRBV5-1 and TRBJ2-3, is KAGVTQTPRYLIKTRGQQVTLSCSPISGHRSVSWYQQTPGQGLQFLFEYFSETQRNKGNFPGRFSGRQFSNSRSEMNVSTLELGDSALYLCASSSTARGPSTYTQCFGPGTRLTVL.

With respect to this clonotype: A junction end diverges from the germline sequence, so it may reflect a read error. The CDR3 coding sequence is TGTACCAGCAGCCCGACACAGGGGGCCACAGATACGCAGTATTTT. As protein: CTSSPTQGATDTQYF. The chain recombines TRBV4-2 with TRBJ2-3; TRBD1 agrees at 9 bases. The germline V gene has CDR1 LGHNA and CDR2 YNFKEQ. The CDR3 sequence is 15 residues long.

The J gene is TRBJ2-3, the V gene TRBV4-2; no reliable D call. V was pared by 9 bases and J by 6 bases, with 13 bases between. The CDR3 has 12 amino acids. Germline lookup yields CDR1 LGHNA and CDR2 YNFKEQ. CDR3 sequence reads: CASSSHTDTQYF. The CDR3 bases are TGTGCCAGTAGCTCCCATACGGATACGCAGTATTTT.

V usage is TRBV4-2 and J usage is TRBJ2-5; maybe TRBD1 (6 bases). The V end was cut by 9 bases, the J end by 5 bases, with 25 bases between. The germline V gene has CDR1 LGHNA and CDR2 YNFKEQ. This CDR3 region has 16 residues. The CDR3 bases are TGTGCCAGTTGCCAAGGCCTCGTGGACACAGGGGAGACCCAGTACTTC. Its translation is CASCQGLVDTGETQYF.

V and J are TRBV19 and TRBJ1-2, with 7 bases identical to TRBD1. J was trimmed by 6 bases and V by 5 bases; bases with no gene match: 9. CDR1 is LNHDA, CDR2 SQIVND, per germline (reference sequence). The CDR3 is 14 residues long. CDR3 in amino acids: CASSPTGQKHGYTF. The CDR3, as DNA: TGTGCCAGTAGTCCCACGGGACAGAAGCATGGCTACACCTTC.

On this clonotype itself: This CDR3 fails to terminate in the conserved phenylalanine or tryptophan, so it likely reflects a read error. The J gene is TRBJ2-3, the V gene TRBV6-4; 10 bases are shared with TRBD2. This CDR3 has 16 amino acids. The germline V gene has CDR1 MRHNA and CDR2 SNTAGT. The CDR3 coding sequence is TGTGCCAGTAGTGACGCAGCGGGAGGGTCCACAGATACGCAGTATCTT. Amino acids: CASSDAAGGSTDTQYL.

As for this clonotype: A much bigger clone sits one base away, suggesting this may be a read error. The chain uses TRBV5-1 and TRBJ2-2; TRBD2 agrees at 9 bases. The CDR3 covers 21 residues. The V gene's germline CDR1 is SGHRS and CDR2 YFSETQ. DNA for the CDR3: TGCGCCAGCAGCGCCCCTAGGATTGGCGGGAGGGACAACCCTAACATCGGGGAGCTGTTTTTT. The encoded protein is CASSAPRIGGRDNPNIGELFF.

This clonotype appeared many times. The rearrangement links TRBV5-1 to TRBJ2-7, with 7 bases lining up with TRBD2. This CDR3 comprises 14 residues. The J segment lost 5 bases and the V segment lost 5 bases, leaving 10 bases of the junction unmatched. Germline values: CDR1 SGHRS, CDR2 YFSETQ. The CDR3: CASRPQAGLDEQYF. Written as DNA, the CDR3 is TGCGCCAGCAGACCGCAAGCGGGGCTCGACGAGCAGTACTTC.

This clonotype has only a few counts. This clone may be a read error of a much larger clone one base away. This sequence joins TRBV29-1 and TRBJ1-1; tentatively, D is TRBD1 (5 bases). This CDR3 is 13 amino acids long. Germline lookup yields CDR1 SQVTM and CDR2 ANQGSEA. Here the CDR3 DNA reads TGCGGCGTTTCGAGGGACTTTAGCACTGAAGCTTTCTTT. This sequence encodes CGVSRDFSTEAFF.

This clonotype was observed once. This may stem from a read error, because a much larger clone lies one nucleotide away. CDR3 protein: CVSSSRTSGSHLNTGELFF. The DNA for the CDR3 is TGTGTCAGCAGTTCAAGGACTAGCGGGAGTCACCTAAACACCGGGGAGCTGTTTTTT. The rearrangement links TRBV28 to TRBJ2-2; TRBD2 matches at 13 bases. Germline V lookup: CDR1 MDHEN, CDR2 SYDVKM. The CDR3 is 19 amino acids.

About this clonotype itself: One junction end does not reproduce the germline sequence, and a read error may be involved. The chain recombines TRBV6-2 or TRBV6-3 with TRBJ2-7, with 10 bases that match TRBD2. There are 15 residues in the CDR3. From germline, CDR1 is MNHEY and CDR2 SVGEGT. The CDR3 DNA reads as TGTGCCAGCAGGGACGGGACTAGCGACCCCTACGAGCGGTACTTC. This sequence encodes CASRDGTSDPYERYF.

This chain links TRBV11-2 with TRBJ2-5, with D perhaps TRBD1 (5 bases). V was trimmed by 3 bases and J by 5 bases, leaving 16 bases between them. CDR3 size: 15 residues. The germline CDR1 and CDR2 sequences are SGHAT and FQNNGV. CDR3 DNA sequence: TGTGCCAGCAGCTTTGGGCAGGGATCGCATGAGACCCAGTACTTC. Translated: CASSFGQGSHETQYF. Supplemented by reference TRBV11-2 and TRBJ2-5, the full variable domain reads EAGVAQSPRYKIIEKRQSVAFWCNPISGHATLYWYQQILGQGPKLLIQFQNNGVVDDSQLPKDRFSAERLKGVDSTLKIQPAKLEDSAVYLCASSFGQGSHETQYFGPGTRLLVL.

Worth noting for this clonotype: One end of the junction is discordant with germline, which a read error may explain. The V and J genes are TRBV29-1 and TRBJ1-5, with no clear D. Germline assignment: CDR1 SQVTM and CDR2 ANQGSEA. This CDR3 is built from 13 residues. The CDR3 DNA reads as TGCAGCGTTGGGGAAAATGGCAATGAGCCCCAGCATTTT. This encodes CSVGENGNEPQHF.

With regard to this clonotype: One end of the junction does not line up with germline, which may come from a read error. The rearrangement joins TRBV12-3 or TRBV12-4 to TRBJ2-1, with 7 positions matching TRBD1. This CDR3 spans 20 amino acids. The CDR3 loop reads CASSSYRGMGSTSSYNDQFF. The DNA for the CDR3 is TGTGCCAGCAGTTCGTACAGGGGAATGGGATCCACAAGCTCCTACAATGATCAGTTCTTC.

With regard to this clonotype: At one boundary the junction diverges from the germline segment, which might be a read error. V gene TRBV28 combines with J gene TRBJ1-1, with TRBD1 identical over 7 bases. The CDR3 covers 15 residues. Germline CDR1 and CDR2: MDHEN and SYDVKM. CDR3 DNA: TGTGCCGGGAGTAGATGGGACAGTGAGAACACTGAAGCCTTCTTT. It translates to CAGSRWDSENTEAFF.

As concerns this clonotype: Since the CDR3 does not end with the conserved phenylalanine or tryptophan, this likely comes from a read error. The DNA is omitted, as the CDR3 cannot be located on it reliably, and the CDR3 follows TCRdb's listing. The chain combines TRBV11-3 with TRBJ2-1; the tabulated D call, TRBD2, remains unverified against the DNA. Germline CDR1 reads SGHNT; CDR2 reads YENEEA. The CDR3 length is 19 residues, termini included. The CDR3 spells CASSAGQGGLAGGFNEQII.

Comments on this clonotype: Lacking the conserved final phenylalanine or tryptophan, this CDR3 likely reflects a read error. The chain carries TRBV6-5 and TRBJ2-7, with D perhaps TRBD2 (6 bases). V gave up 11 bases and J gave up 4 bases, with 9 bases separating them. Germline V gives CDR1 MNHEY, CDR2 SVGAGI. The CDR3 length is 10 residues. The CDR3 DNA is TGTGCCGCGGGGCTTTACGAGCAGTACTTA. This gives the protein CAAGLYEQYL.

For this clonotype: Relative to the germline gene, one junction end is altered; a read error may explain this. CDR3 sequence: CACSFGGMRVNEQFF. Here the CDR3 DNA reads TGTGCCTGCAGCTTTGGAGGGATGCGCGTCAATGAGCAGTTCTTC. The chain recombines TRBV5-4 with TRBJ2-1; D may be TRBD2 (6 bases). Germline CDR1 and CDR2: SGHNT and YYREEE (reference sequence). This CDR3 has 15 amino acids.

With respect to this clonotype: A clone one base away is much larger, so this may be a read error. J is TRBJ1-6 and V is TRBV7-9; D possibly corresponds to TRBD1 (5 bases). Trimming took off 5 bases at V and 0 bases at J, with 8 bases between the two ends. The CDR3 extends over 15 amino acids. Germline V lookup: CDR1 SEHNR, CDR2 FQNEAQ (reference sequence). The CDR3 DNA reads TGTGCCAGCAGCGGGACGTGCTCCTATAATTCACCCCTCCACTTT. Its protein product is CASSGTCSYNSPLHF.

Notes on this clonotype: The junction and the germline gene differ at one end; a read error may be behind it. In DNA form, the CDR3 reads TGTACCAGGAGCTTCCGTGACAAGGGTGAAAAACTGTTTTTT. It specifies CTRSFRDKGEKLFF. The chain combines TRBV11-2 with TRBJ1-4; unclear D gene. The CDR3 contains 14 residues. Germline lookup yields CDR1 SGHAT and CDR2 FQNNGV.

The chain employs TRBV28 and TRBJ2-5, with D tentatively TRBD2 (5 bases). Germline V lookup: CDR1 MDHEN, CDR2 SYDVKM. This CDR3 is 17 amino acids long. The CDR3 nucleotides are TGTATCAGCAGTTTGCAAACTAGAGGCGATCTCCAAGAGACCCAGTACTTC. Its protein is CISSLQTRGDLQETQYF.

This clonotype was observed a few times. This rearrangement joins TRBV7-6 to TRBJ1-3; D not resolved. The CDR3 extends over 13 amino acids. Trimming removed 4 bases at V and 4 bases at J, with 8 bases between. Germline lookup yields CDR1 SGHVS and CDR2 FNYEAQ. DNA for the CDR3: TGTGCCAGCAGCTCCCATGAGGGAAACACCATATATTTT. It translates to CASSSHEGNTIYF.

The genes are TRBV6-2 or TRBV6-3 and TRBJ2-1; 7 nucleotides match TRBD2. There are 15 residues in the CDR3. Germline V gene lookup returns CDR1 MNHEY and CDR2 SVGEGT. This CDR3 is CGGRPPASGSYEQFF. The CDR3 nucleotides are TGTGGCGGCAGGCCCCCCGCTAGCGGAAGCTATGAGCAGTTCTTC.